In this sample, the clone carrying this T cell receptor beta chain is medium-sized. Its specificity is unknown. Recipients were bled about 28 days pretransplant and at posttransplant days 30, 100, 180. The data are from a study of T cell clonotyping in hematopoietic cell transplantation. Overall study findings and caveats: Cells were unsorted, so CD4 and CD8 contributions were not separated.

Assay: immunoSEQ multiplex PCR; the TCRdb copy retains only in-frame clones and omits some. The table has 13,000 to 15,000 clones, 85% to 90% seen once. The sequencing used PBMCs, collected 100 days after allogeneic stem cell transplant. The receptor comes from a male patient between 50 and 60 years old who had an allogeneic stem cell transplant from an unrelated donor, so T cells may come from the graft donor. Some clones in this sample may be carry-over from other donors' samples.

Here the CDR3 DNA reads TGTGCCATGCGGGACTCCTCCGGCAATGAGCAGTTCTTC. Encoded protein: CAMRDSSGNEQFF. The V call is TRBV10-3, the J call TRBJ2-1; perhaps TRBD2 as D (6 bases). Deletions cut 9 bases from V and 6 bases from J, with 15 bases between. This CDR3 contains 13 residues. Germline CDR1 reads ENHRY; CDR2 reads SYGVKD.